Below are 10 T cell receptor beta chains sequenced from a single sample in a study of control samples from healthy donors and cancer patients. TCRdb's table, derived via immunoSEQ multiplex PCR, lists solely in-frame clones and lacks some. The table lists over 85,000 clones, 92% of them singletons. Sequencing was carried out using blood. All receptors come from a young woman in good health.

The chain joins TRBV7-9 to TRBJ2-7; D call uncertain. The CDR3 consists of 15 residues. V lost 4 bases and J 2 bases, leaving 15 bases between the germline ends. The germline CDR1 and CDR2 sequences are SEHNR and FQNEAQ (reference sequence). The CDR3 DNA sequence: TGTGCCAGCAGCTCCCCACTCCTTCTAGCCTACGAGCAGTACTTC. It yields the protein CASSSPLLLAYEQYF.

The chain links TRBV6-6 to TRBJ1-5; D is possibly TRBD1 (5 bases). This CDR3 comprises 17 residues. The V end was cut by 5 bases, the J end by 2 bases, with 19 bases between. Germline CDR1 is MNHNY and CDR2 is SVGAGI (reference sequence). The DNA for the CDR3 is TGTGCCAGCAGTCAAAACGGAGCGGGGCGGCGCAATCAGCCCCAGCATTTT. It yields the protein CASSQNGAGRRNQPQHF.

The chain uses TRBV24-1 and TRBJ1-3, with D possibly being TRBD1 (5 bases). The CDR3 consists of 16 residues. Germline lookup yields CDR1 KGHDR and CDR2 SFDVKD. The V gene lost 5 bases and the J gene lost 0 bases, with 13 bases spanning the gap. The CDR3 here is CATSGHRRSSGNTIYF. CDR3 DNA sequence: TGTGCCACCAGTGGGCACAGGCGTTCCTCTGGAAACACCATATATTTT.

The rearrangement links TRBV4-2 to TRBJ1-5; D call uncertain. Trimming took off 2 bases at V and 5 bases at J, with 7 bases between the two ends. The CDR3 is 13 residues long. Germline lookup yields CDR1 LGHNA and CDR2 YNFKEQ. CDR3 bases: TGTGCCAGCAGCCAAAATTGGGATCAGCCCCAGCATTTT. Translated, it gives CASSQNWDQPQHF.

V and J are TRBV21-1 and TRBJ1-3. TRBV21-1 is a known pseudogene. The CDR3 contains 12 residues. The CDR3 protein is CASSTRGNTIYF. For the CDR3, the DNA is TGTGCCAGCAGCACTCGCGGAAACACCATATATTTT.

DNA for the CDR3: TGTGCCAGCAGCCCGAACCCCAATCAGCCCCAGCATTTT. Translation: CASSPNPNQPQHF. J is TRBJ1-5 and V is TRBV2, with D uncertain. Trimming took 6 bases from V and 3 from J, leaving 9 bases between them. CDR3 length: 13 residues. The germline V gene has CDR1 SNHLY and CDR2 FYNNEI.

The J gene is TRBJ1-5, the V gene TRBV24-1; 7 bases match TRBD1. Trimming at V came to 7 bases and at J to 6 bases, leaving 5 bases not matched to a gene. Germline assignment: CDR1 KGHDR and CDR2 SFDVKD. The CDR3 length is 13 residues. The CDR3 protein is CATSTGVLQPQHF. Written as DNA, the CDR3 is TGTGCCACCAGCACAGGGGTTCTTCAGCCCCAGCATTTT.

The CDR3 here is CASSIQVQETQYF. CDR3 bases: TGTGCCAGTAGTATACAGGTTCAAGAGACCCAGTACTTC. The V gene is TRBV19, the J gene TRBJ2-5; D gene unclear. CDR3 length: 13 residues. Germline V gene sequence: CDR1 LNHDA, CDR2 SQIVND (reference sequence). Trimming took 2 bases from V and 2 from J, leaving 6 bases between them.

In nucleotides, the CDR3 is TGTGCCAGCAGCCGAGACACAGGGGGCGAAGTGACCCTCCACTTT. Translating gives CASSRDTGGEVTLHF. The chain is built from TRBV6-5 and TRBJ1-6, with 9 nucleotides matching TRBD1. This CDR3 contains 15 residues. After removal of 6 bases from V and 14 bases from J, the junction contained 14 bases not matched to a gene. Germline V CDR1 and CDR2: MNHEY, SVGAGI.

The V gene is TRBV29-1, the J gene TRBJ1-1, with unresolved D. V was shortened by 5 bases and J by 7 bases, with 11 bases between the two germline ends. The germline V gene encodes CDR1 SQVTM and CDR2 ANQGSEA. The CDR3 totals 11 residues. CDR3 in DNA: TGCAGCGTTTATGCGGGCCATGAAGCTTTCTTT. Its protein is CSVYAGHEAFF. The whole variable domain, filled in from reference TRBV29-1 and TRBJ1-1, reads SAVISQKPSRDICQRGTSLTIQCQVDSQVTMMFWYRQQPGQSLTLIATANQGSEATYESGFVIDKFPISRPNLTFSTLTVSNMSPEDSSIYLCSVYAGHEAFFGQGTRLTVV.